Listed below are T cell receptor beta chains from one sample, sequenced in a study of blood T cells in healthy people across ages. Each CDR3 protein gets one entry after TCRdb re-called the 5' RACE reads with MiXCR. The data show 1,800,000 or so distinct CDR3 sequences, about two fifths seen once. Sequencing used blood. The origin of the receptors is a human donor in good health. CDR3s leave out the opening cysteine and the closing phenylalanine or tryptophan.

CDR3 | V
ASSQEDRALEQY | TRBV4-2
ASSTGTPIEQY | TRBV7-2
ASGRVFQETQY | TRBV28
ASSQVRGPETQY | TRBV4-1
ASSTQGAKNIQY | TRBV7-2
ASSQNVAEIYYEQY | TRBV4-2
ASSTLGGFYEQY | TRBV6-5
SAKDRVNYGYT | TRBV20-1
ATTGGPTGELF | TRBV5-5
ASRTTSGTDTQY | TRBV6-6
SAEALAGGLNYNEQF | TRBV20-1
SVGGQGLYEQY | TRBV29-1
ATSEPGNSAQY | TRBV24-1
ASSQGRGAPNEQF | TRBV14
ASSEPGPHIQY | TRBV2
ASRDARSEAF | TRBV6-2/TRBV6-3